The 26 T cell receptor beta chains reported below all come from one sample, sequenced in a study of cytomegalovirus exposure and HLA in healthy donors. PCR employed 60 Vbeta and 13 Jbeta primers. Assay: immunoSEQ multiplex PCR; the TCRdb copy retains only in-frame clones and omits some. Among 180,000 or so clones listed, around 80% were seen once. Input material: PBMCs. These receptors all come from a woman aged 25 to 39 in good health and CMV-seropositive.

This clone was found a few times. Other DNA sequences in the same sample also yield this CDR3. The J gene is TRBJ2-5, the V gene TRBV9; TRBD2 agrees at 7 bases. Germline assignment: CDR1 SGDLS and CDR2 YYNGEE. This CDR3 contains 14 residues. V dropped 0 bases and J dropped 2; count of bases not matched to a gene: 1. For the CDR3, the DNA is TGTGCCAGCAGCGTAGGCGGGGGACAAGAGACCCAGTACTTC. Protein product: CASSVGGGQETQYF.

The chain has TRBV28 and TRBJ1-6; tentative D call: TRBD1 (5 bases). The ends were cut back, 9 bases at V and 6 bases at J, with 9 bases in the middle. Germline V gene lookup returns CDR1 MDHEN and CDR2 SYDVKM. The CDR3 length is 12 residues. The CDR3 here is CASLGGNSPLHF. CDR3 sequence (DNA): TGTGCCAGTCTCGGGGGTAATTCACCCCTCCACTTT.

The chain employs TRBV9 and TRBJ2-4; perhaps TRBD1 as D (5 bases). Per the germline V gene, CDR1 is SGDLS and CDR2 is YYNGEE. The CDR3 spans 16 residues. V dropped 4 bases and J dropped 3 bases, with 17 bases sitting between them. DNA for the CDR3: TGTGCCAGCAGCCCCACCTACCAGGGTTACAAAAACATTCAGTACTTC. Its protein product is CASSPTYQGYKNIQYF.

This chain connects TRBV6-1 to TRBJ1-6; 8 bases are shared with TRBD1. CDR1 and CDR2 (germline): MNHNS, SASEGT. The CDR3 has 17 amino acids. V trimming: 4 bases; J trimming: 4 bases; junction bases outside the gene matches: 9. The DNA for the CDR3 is TGTGCCAGCAGTGCCCCGGGACAGGTCCTATATAATTCACCCCTCCACTTT. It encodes CASSAPGQVLYNSPLHF.

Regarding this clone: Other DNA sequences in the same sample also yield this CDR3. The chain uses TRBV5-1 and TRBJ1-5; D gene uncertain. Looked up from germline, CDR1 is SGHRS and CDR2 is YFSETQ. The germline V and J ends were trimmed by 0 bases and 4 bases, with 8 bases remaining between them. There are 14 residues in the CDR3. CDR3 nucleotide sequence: TGCGCCAGCAGCTTGGAAGGAGGGAATCAGCCCCAGCATTTT. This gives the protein CASSLEGGNQPQHF. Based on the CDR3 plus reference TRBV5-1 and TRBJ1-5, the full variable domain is KAGVTQTPRYLIKTRGQQVTLSCSPISGHRSVSWYQQTPGQGLQFLFEYFSETQRNKGNFPGRFSGRQFSNSRSEMNVSTLELGDSALYLCASSLEGGNQPQHFGDGTRLSIL.

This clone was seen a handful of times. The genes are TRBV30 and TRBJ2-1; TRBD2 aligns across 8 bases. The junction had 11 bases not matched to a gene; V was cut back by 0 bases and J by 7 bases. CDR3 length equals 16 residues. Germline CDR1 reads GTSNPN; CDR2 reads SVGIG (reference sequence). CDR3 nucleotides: TGTGCCTGGAGTGTTAAAGGAAGCGGGGGCGGGAATGAGCAGTTCTTC. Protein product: CAWSVKGSGGGNEQFF.

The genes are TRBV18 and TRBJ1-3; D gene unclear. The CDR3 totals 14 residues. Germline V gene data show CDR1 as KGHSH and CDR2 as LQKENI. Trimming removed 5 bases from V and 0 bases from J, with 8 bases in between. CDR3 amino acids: CASSNQVSGNTIYF. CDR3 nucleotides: TGTGCCAGCTCAAACCAGGTCTCTGGAAACACCATATATTTT.

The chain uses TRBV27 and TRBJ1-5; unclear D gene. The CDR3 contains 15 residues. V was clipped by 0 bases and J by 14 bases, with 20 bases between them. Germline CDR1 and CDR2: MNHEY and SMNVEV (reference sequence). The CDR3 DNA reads TGTGCCAGCAGTTTATCCTCTTATTCCTCGACACAGAAGCATTTT. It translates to CASSLSSYSSTQKHF.

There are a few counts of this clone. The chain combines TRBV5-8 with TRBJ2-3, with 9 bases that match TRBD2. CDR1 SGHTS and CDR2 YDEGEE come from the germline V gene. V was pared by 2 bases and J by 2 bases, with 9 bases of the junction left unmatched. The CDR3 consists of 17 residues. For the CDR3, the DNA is TGTGCCAGCAGCTTTGAGGGGCGGGGGGGAATCACAGATACGCAGTATTTT. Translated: CASSFEGRGGITDTQYF.

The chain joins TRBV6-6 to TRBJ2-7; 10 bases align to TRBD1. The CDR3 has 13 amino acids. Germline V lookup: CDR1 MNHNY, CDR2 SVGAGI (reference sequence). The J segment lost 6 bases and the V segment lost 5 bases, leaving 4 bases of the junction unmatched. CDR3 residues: CASSTDRGGEQYF. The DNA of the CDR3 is TGTGCCAGCAGTACGGACAGGGGGGGCGAGCAGTACTTC.

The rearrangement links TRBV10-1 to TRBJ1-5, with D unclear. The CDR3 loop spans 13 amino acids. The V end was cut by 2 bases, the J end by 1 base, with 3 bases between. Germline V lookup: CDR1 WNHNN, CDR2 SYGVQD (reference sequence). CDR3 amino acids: CASSEASNQPQHF. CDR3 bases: TGCGCCAGCAGTGAGGCGAGCAATCAGCCCCAGCATTTT.

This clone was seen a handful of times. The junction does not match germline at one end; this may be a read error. Here the CDR3 reads CASSPGGRGSNSPFHF. The CDR3 DNA is TGTGCCAGCAGTCCAGGGGGCCGGGGCTCTAATTCACCCTTCCACTTT. The V gene is TRBV27, the J gene TRBJ1-6; 8 bases line up with TRBD1. The CDR3 has 16 amino acids. Germline assignment: CDR1 MNHEY and CDR2 SMNVEV (reference sequence).

The CDR3 coding sequence is TGTGCCAGCAGTCCCCCTAGCCCGGCTGGCACAGATACGCAGTATTTT. This translates into CASSPPSPAGTDTQYF. V gene TRBV28 combines with J gene TRBJ2-3; D may be TRBD2 (5 bases). Germline V gene sequence: CDR1 MDHEN, CDR2 SYDVKM. The CDR3 totals 16 residues. Trimming pared 5 bases from V and 1 base from J, leaving 16 bases between.

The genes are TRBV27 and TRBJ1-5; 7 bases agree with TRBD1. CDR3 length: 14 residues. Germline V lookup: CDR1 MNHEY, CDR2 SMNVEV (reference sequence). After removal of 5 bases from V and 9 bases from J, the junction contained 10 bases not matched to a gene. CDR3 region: CASSPDSPGGPQHF. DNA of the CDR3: TGTGCCAGCAGTCCCGACAGTCCAGGGGGGCCCCAGCATTTT.

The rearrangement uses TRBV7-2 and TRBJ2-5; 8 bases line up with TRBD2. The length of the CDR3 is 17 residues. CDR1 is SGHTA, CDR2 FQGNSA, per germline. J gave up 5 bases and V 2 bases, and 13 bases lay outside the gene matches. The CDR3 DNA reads TGTGCCAGCAGCTTAACTAATCCCGGGGGGGCAGGGGAGACCCAGTACTTC. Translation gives CASSLTNPGGAGETQYF.

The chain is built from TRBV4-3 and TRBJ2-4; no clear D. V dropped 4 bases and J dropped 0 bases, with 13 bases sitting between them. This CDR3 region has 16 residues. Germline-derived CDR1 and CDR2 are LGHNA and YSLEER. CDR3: CASSPEHLAAKNIQYF. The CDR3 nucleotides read TGCGCCAGCAGCCCCGAACATTTGGCAGCCAAAAACATTCAGTACTTC.

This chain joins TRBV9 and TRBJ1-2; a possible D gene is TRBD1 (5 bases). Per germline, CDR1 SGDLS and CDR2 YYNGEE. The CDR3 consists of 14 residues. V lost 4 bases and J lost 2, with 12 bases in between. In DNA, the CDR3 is TGTGCCAGCAGCACTTACCAGGGAAACTATGGCTACACCTTC. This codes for CASSTYQGNYGYTF. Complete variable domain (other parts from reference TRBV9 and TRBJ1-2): DSGVTQTPKHLITATGQRVTLRCSPRSGDLSVYWYQQSLDQGLQFLIQYYNGEERAKGNILERFSAQQFPDLHSELNLSSLELGDSALYFCASSTYQGNYGYTFGSGTRLTVV.

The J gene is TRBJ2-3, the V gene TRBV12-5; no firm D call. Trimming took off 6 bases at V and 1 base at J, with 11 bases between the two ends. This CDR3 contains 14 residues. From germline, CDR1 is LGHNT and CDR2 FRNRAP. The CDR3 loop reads CASGGAPGTDTQYF. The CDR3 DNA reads TGTGCTAGTGGGGGCGCTCCGGGCACAGATACGCAGTATTTT. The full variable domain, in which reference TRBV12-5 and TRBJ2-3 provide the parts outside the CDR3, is DARVTQTPRHKVTEMGQEVTMRCQPILGHNTVFWYRQTMMQGLELLAYFRNRAPLDDSGMPKDRFSAEMPDATLATLKIQPSEPRDSAVYFCASGGAPGTDTQYFGPGTRLTVL.

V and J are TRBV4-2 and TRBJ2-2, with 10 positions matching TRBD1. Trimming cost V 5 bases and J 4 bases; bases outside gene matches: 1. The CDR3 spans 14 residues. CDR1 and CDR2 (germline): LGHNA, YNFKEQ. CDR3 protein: CASSRDRGTGELFF. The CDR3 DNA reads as TGTGCCAGCAGCAGGGACAGGGGCACCGGGGAGCTGTTTTTT.

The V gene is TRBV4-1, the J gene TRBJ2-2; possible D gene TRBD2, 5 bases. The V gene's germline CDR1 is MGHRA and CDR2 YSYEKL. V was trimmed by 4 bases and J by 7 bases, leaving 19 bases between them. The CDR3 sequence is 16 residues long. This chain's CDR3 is CASSRVTGIRDGELFF. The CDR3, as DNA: TGCGCCAGCAGCCGGGTCACCGGGATTCGGGACGGGGAGCTGTTTTTT.

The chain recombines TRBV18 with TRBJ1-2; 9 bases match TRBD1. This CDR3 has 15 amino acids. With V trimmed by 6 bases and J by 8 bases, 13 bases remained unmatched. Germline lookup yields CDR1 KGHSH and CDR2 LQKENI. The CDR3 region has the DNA TGTGCCAGCTCCCACGGGACAGGGACTCCAGGGGGCTACACCTTC. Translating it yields CASSHGTGTPGGYTF.

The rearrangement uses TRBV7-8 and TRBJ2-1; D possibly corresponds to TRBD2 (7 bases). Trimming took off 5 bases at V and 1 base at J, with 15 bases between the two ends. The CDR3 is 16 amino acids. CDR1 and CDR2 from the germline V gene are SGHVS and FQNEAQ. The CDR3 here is CASSRTGGASYNEQFF. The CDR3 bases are TGTGCCAGCAGCCGTACGGGGGGCGCATCCTACAATGAGCAGTTCTTC.

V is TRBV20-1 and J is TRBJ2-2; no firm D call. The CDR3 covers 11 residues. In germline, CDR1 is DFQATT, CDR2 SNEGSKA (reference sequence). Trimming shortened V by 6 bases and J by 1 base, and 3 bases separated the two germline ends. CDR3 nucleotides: TGCAGTGCCTGGAACACCGGGGAGCTGTTTTTT. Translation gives CSAWNTGELFF.

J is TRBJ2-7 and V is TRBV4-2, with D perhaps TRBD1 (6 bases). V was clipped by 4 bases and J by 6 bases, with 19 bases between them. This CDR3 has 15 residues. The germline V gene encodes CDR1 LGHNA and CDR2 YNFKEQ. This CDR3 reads CASSPSLEADSEQYF. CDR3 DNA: TGTGCCAGCAGCCCCTCCTTGGAGGCGGACAGCGAGCAGTACTTC.

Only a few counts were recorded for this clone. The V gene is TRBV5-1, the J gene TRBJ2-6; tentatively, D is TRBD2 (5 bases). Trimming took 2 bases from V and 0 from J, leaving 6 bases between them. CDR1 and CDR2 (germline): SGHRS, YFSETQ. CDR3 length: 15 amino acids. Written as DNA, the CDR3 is TGCGCCAGCAGCTTTGAGGGCTCTGGGGCCAACGTCCTGACTTTC. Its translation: CASSFEGSGANVLTF.

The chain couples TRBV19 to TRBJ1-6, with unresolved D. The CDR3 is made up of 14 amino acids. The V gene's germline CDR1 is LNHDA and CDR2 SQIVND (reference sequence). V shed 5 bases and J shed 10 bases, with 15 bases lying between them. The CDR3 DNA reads TGTGCCAGTAGTGATCCGGGAGATCGATCACCCCTCCACTTT. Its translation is CASSDPGDRSPLHF. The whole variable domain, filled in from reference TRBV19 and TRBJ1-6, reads DGGITQSPKYLFRKEGQNVTLSCEQNLNHDAMYWYRQDPGQGLRLIYYSQIVNDFQKGDIAEGYSVSREKKESFPLTVTSAQKNPTAFYLCASSDPGDRSPLHFGNGTRLTVT.